This T cell receptor (beta chain) was recorded in a study of cytomegalovirus exposure and HLA in healthy donors. Vbeta (60) and Jbeta (13) primers were used in the PCR. Sequenced by immunoSEQ multiplex PCR; TCRdb stores in-frame clones only, minus some. Seen here are 95,000 to 110,000 clones, about 75% observed once, and the top ten hold 5.8%. The CDR3 has 15 residues. V was shortened by 3 bases and J by 1 base, with 12 bases between the two germline ends. Germline CDR1 is LGHNA and CDR2 is YNFKEQ. Samples came from healthy bone marrow donors. The sequenced sample consisted of PBMCs. V and J are TRBV4-2 and TRBJ1-1; D unresolved. The sequence came from a man in his 60s in good health and CMV-seropositive. This CDR3 is CASSHGSEGNTEAFF. The CDR3 DNA is TGTGCCAGCAGCCACGGGTCGGAAGGGAACACTGAAGCTTTCTTT.